A single sample gave rise to the 2 T cell receptor beta chains below, sequenced in a study of cytomegalovirus exposure and HLA in healthy donors. Here immunoSEQ multiplex PCR was the method, and the copy in TCRdb shows in-frame clones only, minus some. Of a few hundred thousand clones listed, roughly 90% are singletons. Sequenced: PBMCs. The source of these receptors is a woman between 18 and 30 years old in good health and CMV-seronegative.

The chain carries TRBV27 and TRBJ2-2, with TRBD2 identical over 9 bases. With V trimmed by 1 base and J by 6 bases, 15 bases remained unmatched. The CDR3 is 19 residues long. The germline V gene has CDR1 MNHEY and CDR2 SMNVEV (reference sequence). CDR3 in amino acids: CASSLLDSGRNIVAGELFF. For the CDR3, the DNA is TGTGCCAGCAGTTTATTGGATAGCGGGAGAAATATAGTGGCCGGGGAGCTGTTTTTT.

This clone was detected a few times. The V gene is TRBV25-1, the J gene TRBJ1-3; possible D gene TRBD1, 5 bases. Germline lookup yields CDR1 MGHDK and CDR2 SYGVNS. The V and J ends lost 3 bases and 2 bases respectively, with 11 bases between them. The CDR3 sequence is 15 residues long. CDR3 residues: CASSDAGPAGNTIYF. The CDR3 nucleotides are TGTGCCAGCAGTGACGCGGGACCAGCTGGAAACACCATATATTTT.